These 11 T cell receptor beta chains were all obtained from the same sample, sequenced in a study of T cells in Graves' hyperthyroidism and ophthalmopathy. The CDR3 regions of TCR beta were amplified from RNA transcripts. The TCR CDR3 first-round RT-PCR relied on the HTBI primer set. Each CDR3 protein gets one entry after TCRdb re-called the multiplex PCR reads with MiXCR. The table shows some 440,000 distinct CDR3 sequences, with around 14% occurring only once. The sequencing input was blood. All receptors come from a woman in her late teens or twenties with Graves' hyperthyroidism.

This clonotype has ten or more counts. V is TRBV15 and J is TRBJ2-1, with 9 bases fitting TRBD1. Germline CDR1 LNHNV, CDR2 YYDKDF (reference sequence). The CDR3 contains 17 residues. The trim removed 0 bases at V and 7 bases at J, leaving 10 bases unmatched. CDR3 nucleotide sequence: TGTGCCACCAGCAGAGACCCAGACAGGGGGTTACGAAATGAGCAGTTCTTC. It encodes CATSRDPDRGLRNEQFF.

The chain carries TRBV7-2 and TRBJ2-7, with D possibly TRBD1 on 6 matching bases. From germline, CDR1 is SGHTA and CDR2 FQGNSA. V shed 2 bases and J shed 4 bases, with 12 bases lying between them. This CDR3 region has 14 residues. The CDR3 bases are TGTGCCAGCAGCTTACAGGGGTCCTTATACGAGCAGTACTTC. Protein: CASSLQGSLYEQYF.

This clonotype appeared a few times. The V and J genes are TRBV18 and TRBJ1-6; D call uncertain. V was clipped by 3 bases and J by 0 bases, with 12 bases between them. Germline lookup yields CDR1 KGHSH and CDR2 LQKENI. The CDR3 contains 17 residues. The CDR3 DNA reads as TGTGCCAGCTCACCCCTCGGTCAGCGCTCCTATAATTCACCCCTCCACTTT. Its translation: CASSPLGQRSYNSPLHF.

V gene TRBV5-1 combines with J gene TRBJ2-7, with 9 nucleotides matching TRBD1. Per the germline V gene, CDR1 is SGHRS and CDR2 is YFSETQ. The CDR3 contains 15 residues. Unmatched junction bases numbered 10, after V lost 6 bases and J lost 3 bases. CDR3 amino acids: CASTLNRGQCYEQYF. The CDR3 DNA reads as TGCGCCAGCACCCTGAACAGGGGGCAGTGCTACGAGCAGTACTTC.

V and J are TRBV11-1 and TRBJ2-1, with TRBD2 identical over 11 bases. The CDR3 is made up of 16 amino acids. Germline CDR1 SGHAT, CDR2 FQDESV (reference sequence). V shed 5 bases, J shed 4 bases, and the junction held 7 bases outside the gene matches. This CDR3 reads CASSRILAGGYNEQFF. In DNA form, the CDR3 reads TGTGCCAGCAGCCGCATTCTAGCGGGAGGTTACAATGAGCAGTTCTTC. Using reference TRBV11-1 and TRBJ2-1 for the parts outside the CDR3, the full variable domain is EAEVAQSPRYKITEKSQAVAFWCDPISGHATLYWYRQILGQGPELLVQFQDESVVDDSQLPKDRFSAERLKGVDSTLKIQPAELGDSAMYLCASSRILAGGYNEQFFGPGTRLTVL.

In regard to this clonotype: This may be a read error, as it is one base from a much larger clone. This chain connects TRBV4-1 to TRBJ2-7; D possibly corresponds to TRBD2 (5 bases). The J call may be mistaken, given a closer DNA end match to TRBJ2-1. CDR1 and CDR2 (germline): MGHRA, YSYEKL. CDR3 length: 18 residues. CDR3 DNA: TGCGCCAGCAGCCAAGATACGGGGAGAGACCTCCGTTCCTACGAGCAGTTCTTC. Amino acid sequence: CASSQDTGRDLRSYEQFF.

The chain employs TRBV19 and TRBJ2-2, with 13 bases aligning to TRBD2. Trimming cost V 5 bases and J 5 bases; bases outside gene matches: 5. Looked up from germline, CDR1 is LNHDA and CDR2 is SQIVND (reference sequence). The CDR3 covers 16 residues. The CDR3 reads CASSSRTSGRTGELFF. The CDR3 DNA reads TGTGCCAGTAGTTCAAGGACTAGCGGGAGAACCGGGGAGCTGTTTTTT. Drawing the rest from reference TRBV19 and TRBJ2-2, the complete variable domain is DGGITQSPKYLFRKEGQNVTLSCEQNLNHDAMYWYRQDPGQGLRLIYYSQIVNDFQKGDIAEGYSVSREKKESFPLTVTSAQKNPTAFYLCASSSRTSGRTGELFFGEGSRLTVL.

This clonotype was seen ten or more times. V and J are TRBV24-1 and TRBJ2-1; perhaps TRBD1 as D (5 bases). This CDR3 contains 12 residues. In germline, CDR1 is KGHDR, CDR2 SFDVKD. The V end was cut by 10 bases, the J end by 12 bases, with 18 bases between. CDR3 protein: CATSTGSSGQFF. CDR3 DNA: TGTGCCACGAGTACAGGTAGCTCTGGGCAGTTCTTC.

This clonotype has a count of ten or more. The chain uses TRBV6-1 and TRBJ1-1; 7 nucleotides align to TRBD1. Unmatched junction bases numbered 6, after V lost 4 bases and J lost 1 base. CDR1 is MNHNS and CDR2 is SASEGT in the germline V gene. The length of the CDR3 is 15 residues. The CDR3 DNA is TGTGCCAGCAGTGTTTCCGGGACAGCGAACACTGAAGCTTTCTTT. Protein product: CASSVSGTANTEAFF.

This clonotype was seen only a few times. The V and J genes are TRBV20-1 and TRBJ2-1; TRBD2 agrees at 14 bases. The J segment lost 7 bases and the V segment lost 4 bases, leaving 6 bases of the junction unmatched. The CDR3 runs 15 residues. Germline V lookup: CDR1 DFQATT, CDR2 SNEGSKA (reference sequence). The CDR3 here is CSATRTSGRTNEQFF. CDR3 coding DNA: TGCAGTGCTACCAGGACTAGCGGGAGGACTAATGAGCAGTTCTTC.

This clonotype has at least ten counts. The V call is TRBV27, the J call TRBJ2-6; D assignment may be TRBD1 or TRBD2 (5 bases each). The V end lost 5 bases, the J end lost 0 bases, and 17 bases lay between the germline ends. Germline CDR1 is MNHEY and CDR2 is SMNVEV (reference sequence). This CDR3 contains 18 residues. In DNA form, the CDR3 reads TGTGCCAGCAGTAAGAGGGCAGGGCCAGACTCTGGGGCCAACGTCCTGACTTTC. Protein sequence: CASSKRAGPDSGANVLTF.